The 2 T cell receptor beta chains below come from one sample, sequenced in a study of beta chain features in type 1 diabetes. Sequenced material consisted of expressed TCRB transcripts (all of the isolated RNA was reverse transcribed). Assay used: immunoSEQ multiplex PCR; TCRdb lists only in-frame clones, some missing. The table lists about 110,000 clones, 40% of them singletons. Sequencing was carried out using stem cell memory CD4+ T cells from blood. These receptors all come from a young woman in good health.

Only a few counts were recorded for this clone. The chain has TRBV7-2 and TRBJ2-1; D is possibly TRBD1 (5 bases). The germline CDR1 and CDR2 sequences are SGHTA and FQGNSA. Trimming took off 1 base at V and 4 bases at J, with 17 bases between the two ends. The CDR3 length is 17 residues. In DNA, the CDR3 is TGTGCCAGCAGCTTAGGTCTGGGGCTGGAAGATTACAATGAGCAGTTCTTC. Amino acids: CASSLGLGLEDYNEQFF.

This clone was seen just once. V is TRBV11-2 and J is TRBJ1-5; perhaps TRBD1 as D (6 bases). Trimming removed 5 bases from V and 8 bases from J, with 16 bases in between. Germline V lookup: CDR1 SGHAT, CDR2 FQNNGV. This CDR3 spans 14 amino acids. The CDR3 DNA reads TGTGCCAGCAGCCAAGGGGGGGTGCTGAAGCCCCAGCATTTT. This codes for CASSQGGVLKPQHF.